This entry features one T cell receptor beta chain sequence. The record originates from a study of blood T cell repertoires in COVID-19. At the level of the study: Whether acute or convalescent, the COVID-19 samples came from the United States, Italy and Spain. Sample material is recorded as cDNA or gDNA derived from T cells, B-cell-depleted T cells, or PBMCs.

Original analysis: Reference gene primer amplification gave nucleated cell count estimates. The protocol was immunoSEQ multiplex PCR, while the TCRdb copy is restricted to in-frame clones and leaves out a portion. For V, J and clone size, that table is used; D and trimming come from the DNA. This sample has around 200,000 clones, with roughly 89% found just once. There are 15 residues in the CDR3. In germline, CDR1 is SGHDN, CDR2 FVKESK. V was clipped by 2 bases and J by 3 bases, with 11 bases between them. The sequence came from a man between 40 and 49 years old with acute or convalescent COVID-19. Sequenced input: peripheral blood. This chain connects TRBV14 to TRBJ1-3, with D maybe TRBD1 (6 bases). The CDR3 is CASSQTGRVGNTIYF. The CDR3 region has the DNA TGTGCCAGCAGCCAAACAGGGCGAGTTGGAAACACCATATATTTT.